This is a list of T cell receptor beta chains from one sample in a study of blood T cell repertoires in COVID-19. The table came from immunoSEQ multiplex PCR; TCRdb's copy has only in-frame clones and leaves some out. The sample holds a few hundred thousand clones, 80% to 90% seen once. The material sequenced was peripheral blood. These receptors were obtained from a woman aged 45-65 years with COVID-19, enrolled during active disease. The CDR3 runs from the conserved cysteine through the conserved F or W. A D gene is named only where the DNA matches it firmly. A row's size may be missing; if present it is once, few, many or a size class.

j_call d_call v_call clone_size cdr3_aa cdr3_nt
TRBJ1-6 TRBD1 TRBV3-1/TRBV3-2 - CASSQGQGDSPLHF TGTGCCAGCAGCCAAGGGCAGGGGGATTCACCCCTCCACTTT
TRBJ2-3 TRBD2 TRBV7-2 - CASSVLAGTSTDTQYF TGTGCCAGCAGCGTACTAGCGGGAACTAGCACAGATACGCAGTATTTT
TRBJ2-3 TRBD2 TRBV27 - CASSPPGLAGGTDTQYF TGTGCCAGCAGTCCCCCCGGACTAGCGGGGGGCACAGATACGCAGTATTTT
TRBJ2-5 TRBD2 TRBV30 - CAWSVAGTYQETQYF TGTGCCTGGAGTGTAGCGGGGACGTACCAAGAGACCCAGTACTTC
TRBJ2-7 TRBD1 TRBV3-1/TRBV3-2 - CASSERTGLKYF TGTGCCAGCAGCGAACGGACAGGGTTGAAGTACTTC
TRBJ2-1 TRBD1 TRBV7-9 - CASSLVPDRGIFNEQFF TGTGCCAGCAGCTTAGTCCCGGACAGGGGCATTTTCAATGAGCAGTTCTTC
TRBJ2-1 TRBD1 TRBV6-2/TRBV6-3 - CASSFGQGRYNEQFF TGTGCCAGCAGTTTTGGACAGGGGCGCTACAATGAGCAGTTCTTC
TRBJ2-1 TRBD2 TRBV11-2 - CASSLDLAGGQRIQFF TGTGCCAGCAGCTTAGATCTAGCGGGAGGCCAAAGAATCCAGTTCTTC
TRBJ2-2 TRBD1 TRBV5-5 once CASSQRTGEPGELFF TGTGCCAGCAGCCAACGGACAGGGGAGCCCGGGGAGCTGTTTTTT
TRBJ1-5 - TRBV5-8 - CASSSAKTLAGNQPQHF TGTGCCAGCAGCTCGGCGAAGACACTAGCCGGCAATCAGCCCCAGCATTTT
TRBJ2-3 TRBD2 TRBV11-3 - CASSRAGGGVVTDTQYF TGTGCCAGCAGCAGAGCCGGGGGGGGAGTAGTGACAGATACGCAGTATTTT
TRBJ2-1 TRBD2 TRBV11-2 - CASSKGTSGTGITYNEQFF TGTGCCAGCAGCAAAGGGACTAGCGGGACCGGCATAACTTACAATGAGCAGTTCTTC
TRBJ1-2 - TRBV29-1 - CSVEEDLQGPQRGYTF TGCAGCGTTGAAGAAGACCTACAGGGACCCCAACGTGGCTACACCTTC
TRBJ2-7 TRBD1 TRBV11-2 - CASLTRQGSNEQYF TGTGCCAGCCTCACCCGACAGGGAAGTAACGAGCAGTACTTC
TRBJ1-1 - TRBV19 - CASSMRVTEAFF TGTGCCAGTAGTATGAGGGTCACTGAAGCTTTCTTT
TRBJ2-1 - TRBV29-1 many CSAGGTEEFF TGCAGCGCTGGGGGGACAGAGGAGTTCTTC
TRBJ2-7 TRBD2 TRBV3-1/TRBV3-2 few CASSHPTSGSHEQYF TGTGCCAGCAGCCACCCGACTAGCGGGAGCCACGAGCAGTACTTC
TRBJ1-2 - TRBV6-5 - CASSFSPVVGGYTF TGTGCCAGCAGTTTCTCCCCGGTGGTTGGTGGCTACACCTTC
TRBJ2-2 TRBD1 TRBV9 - CASSARQGAGELFF TGTGCCAGCAGCGCCCGACAGGGGGCCGGGGAGCTGTTTTTT
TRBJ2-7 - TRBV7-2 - CASSLVGGYEQYF TGTGCCAGCAGCTTAGTAGGGGGCTACGAGCAGTACTTC
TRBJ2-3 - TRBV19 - CASTFGGGTDTQYF TGTGCCAGTACCTTCGGCGGGGGCACAGATACGCAGTATTTT
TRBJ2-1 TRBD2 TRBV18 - CASSTLAGGRDEQFF TGTGCCAGCTCAACGCTAGCGGGAGGGAGGGATGAGCAGTTCTTC
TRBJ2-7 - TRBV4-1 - CASSLTQQGLPYEQYF TGCGCCAGCAGCCTTACACAACAGGGATTACCCTACGAGCAGTACTTC
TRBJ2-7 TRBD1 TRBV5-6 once CASSRQGASYEQYF TGTGCCAGCAGCCGACAGGGTGCTTCCTACGAGCAGTACTTC
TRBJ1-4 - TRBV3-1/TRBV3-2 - CASSQDLGGSNEKLFF TGTGCCAGCAGCCAAGATTTAGGAGGGTCTAATGAAAAACTGTTTTTT
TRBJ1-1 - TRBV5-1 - CASSPGTLNTEAFF TGCGCCAGCAGCCCCGGGACTTTGAACACTGAAGCTTTCTTT
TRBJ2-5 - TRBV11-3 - CASSLGAGVFLETQYF TGTGCCAGCAGCTTAGGGGCAGGGGTGTTTTTGGAGACCCAGTACTTC
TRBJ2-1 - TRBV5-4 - CASSTKQGKDEQFF TGTGCCAGCAGCACCAAACAGGGTAAGGATGAGCAGTTCTTC
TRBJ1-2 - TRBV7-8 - CASSLMGRSGYTF TGTGCCAGCAGCCTAATGGGGCGCAGTGGCTACACCTTC
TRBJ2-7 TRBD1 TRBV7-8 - CASSSRTGDSEQYF TGTGCCAGCAGCTCCCGGACAGGGGATTCCGAGCAGTACTTC
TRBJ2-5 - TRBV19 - CASSIGAGQETQYF TGTGCCAGTAGTATAGGTGCAGGACAAGAGACCCAGTACTTC
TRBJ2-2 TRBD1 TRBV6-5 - CASSYGTGANTGELFF TGTGCCAGCAGTTACGGGACAGGGGCGAACACCGGGGAGCTGTTTTTT
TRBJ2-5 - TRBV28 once CASRGRSGWMETQYF TGTGCCAGCCGCGGCAGAAGTGGGTGGATGGAGACCCAGTACTTC
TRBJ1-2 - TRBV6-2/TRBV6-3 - CASSYSQGLGYTF TGTGCCAGCAGTTACTCGCAGGGGTTGGGCTACACCTTC
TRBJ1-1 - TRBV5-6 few CASSLGRRAREAFF TGTGCCAGCAGCTTGGGTCGCAGGGCGCGTGAAGCTTTCTTT
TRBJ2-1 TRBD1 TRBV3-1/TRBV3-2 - CASSLGDRGLDEQFF TGTGCCAGCAGCCTGGGGGACAGGGGGCTGGATGAGCAGTTCTTC
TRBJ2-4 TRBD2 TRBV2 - CASSLGLAGAYKNIQYF TGTGCCAGCTCCTTGGGGCTAGCGGGGGCATATAAAAACATTCAGTACTTC